This TCR beta chain was obtained from a study of T cell repertoires in cytomegalovirus infection. At the level of the study: Matching HLA type, along with CMV infection, was indicated by public TCR beta signatures.

With respect to this clonotype: As yet, its antigen is unknown.

TCRdb reprocessed the reads via MiXCR and lists one record per CDR3 protein. This sample yields approximately 500,000 distinct CDR3 sequences, of which roughly a third are seen a single time; roughly 15% belongs to the top ten. Overall study findings and caveats: HLA-C-restricted TCR beta clonotypes specific for CMV led the ex vivo response. The study identified carriers of CMV plus the relevant HLA from cumulative public TCR beta family frequency.

The CDR3 has 15 amino acids. J lost 5 bases, V lost 0 bases, and 7 bases had no gene match. The germline V gene has CDR1 LGHNA and CDR2 YSLEER. The chain couples TRBV4-3 to TRBJ2-7; 7 positions agree with TRBD1. The TCR sequence derives from a human donor in good health (CMV status not recorded). Some clones in this sample may be carry-over from other donors' samples. The source was cultured PBMCs, collected from culture after CMV antigen stimulation. Here the CDR3 DNA reads TGCGCCAGCAGCCAAGACAGGGGGAGTTCAAACGAGCAGTACTTC. It is translated as CASSQDRGSSNEQYF.